The T cell receptor beta chain under discussion was sequenced for a study of control samples from healthy donors and cancer patients. Generated by immunoSEQ multiplex PCR, the TCRdb table keeps only in-frame clones and is missing some. The data contain some 90,000 clones, roughly nine tenths of them singletons. Germline assignment: CDR1 MDHEN and CDR2 SYDVKM. Trimming pared 3 bases from V and 14 bases from J, leaving 11 bases between. The CDR3 contains 12 residues. V is TRBV28 and J is TRBJ1-6, with D possibly TRBD1 on 6 matching bases. Sequencing was carried out using blood. The sequence was collected from a woman aged 55-69 years in good health. The CDR3 reads CASSFGGAALHF. The CDR3 bases are TGTGCCAGCAGTTTCGGGGGCGCCGCCCTCCACTTT.